The 21 T cell receptor beta chains below were found in one sample sequenced in a study of molecular identifiers for immune sequencing clone quantification. TCRdb analysed the PCR reads with MiXCR anew, one entry per CDR3 protein. The table lists some 41,000 distinct CDR3 sequences, approximately 18% of them singletons, with around 7% in the top ten. Sequencing used naive CD8+ T cells from blood, with Jurkat cell RNA spiked in. Regarding subset: FACS-sorted CD8+CD4-CCR7+CD45RA+ naive T cells. The receptors here all came from a human donor in good health. Some libraries in this study had Jurkat cell RNA spiked in.

This clonotype was counted at least ten times. This chain links TRBV4-3 with TRBJ2-6, with D tentatively TRBD1 or TRBD2 (5 bases each). There are 14 residues in the CDR3. Trimming removed 2 bases from V and 4 bases from J, with 6 bases in between. CDR1 and CDR2 (germline): LGHNA, YSLEER. CDR3 nucleotides: TGCGCCAGCAGCCAACGGGGCGGGGCCAACGTCCTGACTTTC. It specifies CASSQRGGANVLTF.

In this sample, this clonotype turned up many times. The CDR3 nucleotides read TGTGCCAGCAGTTACTCGGCATTCACAGATACGCAGTATTTT. Translating gives CASSYSAFTDTQYF. The J gene is TRBJ2-3, the V gene TRBV6-5; D call uncertain. CDR3 size: 14 residues. CDR1 is MNHEY and CDR2 is SVGAGI in the germline V gene. V lost 0 bases and J 2 bases, leaving 6 bases between the germline ends.

This clonotype was seen ten or more times. This chain uses TRBV11-2 with TRBJ2-7; D is possibly TRBD1 (6 bases). Germline CDR1 is SGHAT and CDR2 is FQNNGV. Trimming pared 0 bases from V and 0 bases from J, leaving 9 bases between. The CDR3 length is 15 residues. In DNA form, the CDR3 reads TGTGCCAGCAGCTTAGAAACAGGGAGCTCCTACGAGCAGTACTTC. Translated, it gives CASSLETGSSYEQYF.

A word on this clonotype: A read error may be the cause here, since a much bigger clone is one base away. The rearrangement uses TRBV29-1 and TRBJ2-7; the D gene is possibly TRBD1 (6 bases). V was pared by 7 bases and J by 0 bases, with 13 bases between. The CDR3 covers 13 residues. Germline CDR1 is SQVTM and CDR2 is ANQGSEA. CDR3 bases: TGCAGCGCTGCTGGGGGCAACTCCTACGAGCAGTACTTC. Its protein product is CSAAGGNSYEQYF.

This clonotype is labeled as medium-sized. The chain links TRBV27 to TRBJ2-1; D unresolved. The CDR3 has 12 amino acids. CDR1 and CDR2 from the germline V gene are MNHEY and SMNVEV (reference sequence). Deletions cut 10 bases from V and 4 bases from J, with 11 bases between. This CDR3 reads CATESNYNEQFF. DNA for the CDR3: TGTGCCACCGAGTCTAATTACAATGAGCAGTTCTTC.

Of note for this clonotype: An end of the junction differs from the germline gene, which may be a read error. V usage is TRBV7-8 and J usage is TRBJ1-2; 7 bases align to TRBD1. Germline-derived CDR1 and CDR2 are SGHVS and FQNEAQ. This CDR3 is built from 17 residues. CDR3 loop: CASSSRGWGTVPDGYAF. The CDR3 nucleotides are TGTGCCAGCAGCTCGCGAGGTTGGGGGACAGTTCCAGATGGCTACGCCTTC.

This clonotype was detected many times. The chain couples TRBV20-1 to TRBJ2-7; 7 bases align to TRBD1. This CDR3 has 16 amino acids. In germline, CDR1 is DFQATT, CDR2 SNEGSKA (reference sequence). V was pared by 0 bases and J by 3 bases, with 11 bases of the junction left unmatched. CDR3 sequence reads: CSARDPGHRGDYEQYF. CDR3 bases: TGCAGTGCTAGAGATCCCGGGCACAGGGGAGACTACGAGCAGTACTTC.

The V and J genes are TRBV27 and TRBJ2-2; tentative D call: TRBD1 (6 bases). There are 15 residues in the CDR3. The V and J ends lost 10 bases and 4 bases respectively, with 19 bases between them. Germline values: CDR1 MNHEY, CDR2 SMNVEV (reference sequence). The CDR3 loop reads CAISARTASTGELFF. Here the CDR3 DNA reads TGTGCCATCTCTGCGAGGACAGCTTCCACCGGGGAGCTGTTTTTT.

V usage is TRBV27 and J usage is TRBJ2-3; the D gene is possibly TRBD2 (6 bases). The CDR3 spans 15 residues. The germline gives CDR1 MNHEY, CDR2 SMNVEV (reference sequence). Trimming removed 4 bases at V and 5 bases at J, with 16 bases between. Here the CDR3 DNA reads TGTGCCAGCAGTTCCGTGCCGGGAGAGGGAGATACGCAGTATTTT. Translating it yields CASSSVPGEGDTQYF.

This clonotype was seen a single time. A read error may explain this, as a much larger clone is one base away. The chain carries TRBV14 and TRBJ2-7; D not resolved. Germline V gene data show CDR1 as SGHDN and CDR2 as FVKESK. This CDR3 comprises 14 residues. The chain's CDR3 is CAGSQEWSFREQYF. The CDR3 DNA reads as TGTGCCGGCAGCCAAGAGTGGTCGTTTCGGGAGCAGTACTTC.

This clonotype was seen repeatedly, ten times or more. The chain has TRBV6-2 or TRBV6-3 and TRBJ1-1; no definite D call. This CDR3 spans 11 amino acids. Trimming removed 2 bases at V and 4 bases at J, with 2 bases between. Germline V gives CDR1 MNHEY, CDR2 SVGEGT. In DNA form, the CDR3 reads TGTGCCAGCAGTTACCCCACTGAAGCTTTCTTT. Its protein product is CASSYPTEAFF.

This clonotype has just one count. This could be a read error, since a much larger clone is one nucleotide away. The genes are TRBV7-2 and TRBJ2-1; no reliable D call. Germline values: CDR1 SGHTA, CDR2 FQGNSA. This CDR3 is 11 amino acids long. Here the CDR3 DNA reads TGTGCCAGCAGCTTAGGCGGTGATAGGCTCTTC. This gives the protein CASSLGGDRLF.

The chain joins TRBV24-1 to TRBJ2-2; either TRBD1 or TRBD2 may supply D (6 bases each). Between the trimmed V and J ends, which lost 8 bases and 5 bases, there was a span of 17 bases. Germline CDR1 and CDR2: KGHDR and SFDVKD. The CDR3 spans 15 residues. The CDR3 sequence is CATKGGPLGTGELFF. CDR3 sequence (DNA): TGTGCCACCAAAGGGGGGCCGCTGGGGACCGGGGAGCTGTTTTTT.

This clonotype was seen ten or more times. The chain uses TRBV19 and TRBJ2-1; a weak D match, TRBD2 (6 bases). Germline CDR1 is LNHDA and CDR2 is SQIVND (reference sequence). The CDR3 is 11 residues long. V was cut by 5 bases and J by 12 bases, with 11 bases left in between. Here the CDR3 DNA reads TGTGCCAGTAGTTCCAGGGAGGTGCAGTTCTTC. Protein sequence: CASSSREVQFF.

As to this clonotype: This may stem from a read error, because a much larger clone lies one nucleotide away. This chain links TRBV9 with TRBJ2-5; weak D call: TRBD2 (6 bases). This CDR3 region has 14 residues. The germline CDR1 and CDR2 sequences are SGDLS and YYNGEE. In DNA, the CDR3 is TGTACCAGCAGCGTAGGTAGTGGGAGGGAGACCCAGTACTTC. As protein: CTSSVGSGRETQYF.

This clonotype was recorded a few times. This rearrangement joins TRBV15 to TRBJ1-5; the D is unclear. In germline, CDR1 is LNHNV, CDR2 YYDKDF (reference sequence). V lost 4 bases, J lost 7 bases, and 17 bases lay in between. The CDR3 sequence is 15 residues long. CDR3 loop: CATSTRTAPWQPQHF. In DNA, the CDR3 is TGTGCCACCAGCACCCGGACCGCTCCGTGGCAGCCCCAGCATTTT.

The chain joins TRBV5-1 to TRBJ2-1, with TRBD2 matching 9 bases. This CDR3 region has 11 residues. V shed 2 bases, J shed 12 bases, and the junction held 0 bases outside the gene matches. CDR1 and CDR2 (germline): SGHRS, YFSETQ. The CDR3 here is CASSFSGGQFF. CDR3 bases: TGCGCCAGCAGCTTTAGCGGGGGGCAGTTCTTC.

This clonotype was recorded many times. V and J are TRBV13 and TRBJ2-2, with D possibly being TRBD1 (6 bases). V was shortened by 4 bases and J by 8 bases, with 11 bases between the two germline ends. The CDR3 has 13 amino acids. CDR1 and CDR2 from the germline V gene are PRHDT and FYEKMQ (reference sequence). CDR3: CASSSYRAGELFF. In DNA, the CDR3 is TGTGCCAGCAGCTCCTACAGGGCTGGGGAGCTGTTTTTT. Variable domain in full (rest from reference TRBV13 and TRBJ2-2): AAGVIQSPRHLIKEKRETATLKCYPIPRHDTVYWYQQGPGQDPQFLISFYEKMQSDKGSIPDRFSAQQFSDYHSELNMSSLELGDSALYFCASSSYRAGELFFGEGSRLTVL.

This clonotype was counted ten times or more. The J gene is TRBJ2-1, the V gene TRBV27, with 7 bases fitting TRBD2. The CDR3 is made up of 14 amino acids. With 3 bases clipped from V and 5 bases from J, the junction kept 4 bases outside the gene matches. Looked up from germline, CDR1 is MNHEY and CDR2 is SMNVEV (reference sequence). This CDR3 reads CASSFGGGDNEQFF. The CDR3 coding sequence is TGTGCCAGCAGTTTCGGGGGAGGGGACAATGAGCAGTTCTTC.

This clonotype was observed at least ten times. This chain connects TRBV11-2 to TRBJ2-1, with D perhaps TRBD2 (6 bases). Germline V gives CDR1 SGHAT, CDR2 FQNNGV. Between the trimmed V and J ends, which lost 5 bases and 0 bases, there was a span of 14 bases. The CDR3 sequence is 16 residues long. The CDR3 coding sequence is TGTGCCAGCAGCAAGGGACTCAGAAGCTCCTACAATGAGCAGTTCTTC. Translated, it gives CASSKGLRSSYNEQFF.

About this clonotype: This may stem from a read error, because a much larger clone lies one nucleotide away. The V gene is TRBV7-2, the J gene TRBJ2-3; 9 nucleotides align to TRBD1. Germline V gene lookup returns CDR1 SGHTA and CDR2 FQGNSA. Unmatched junction bases numbered 17, after V lost 6 bases and J lost 4 bases. This CDR3 has 18 amino acids. CDR3 loop: CASRSLFRDRESPDTQYF. The CDR3 DNA is TGTGCCAGCAGGTCGTTATTCCGGGACAGGGAGTCGCCAGATACGCAGTATTTT.